The clone carrying this T cell receptor (beta chain) was seen more than once but under ten times. These data come from a study of control samples from healthy donors and cancer patients. The method was immunoSEQ multiplex PCR; TCRdb's version includes in-frame clones alone and lacks a portion of them. Of about 13,000 clones listed, roughly three quarters are singletons. The ends were cut back, 2 bases at V and 6 bases at J, with 2 bases in the middle. Looked up from germline, CDR1 is WSHSY and CDR2 is SAAADI. This CDR3 has 11 amino acids. The origin of this receptor is a male donor with melanoma. V is TRBV10-2 and J is TRBJ2-1; D is unresolved. The sequenced sample was formalin-fixed, paraffin-embedded tissue. CDR3 nucleotides: TGCGCCAGCAGTGAGGTCAATGAGCAGTTCTTC. The encoded protein is CASSEVNEQFF.